Below, 7 T cell receptor beta chains from the same sample are listed, as sequenced in a study of vaccination effects on CD4 cells after COVID-19. Upon completion of about 10 days in culture, CD4+ T cells were isolated. Two-dose vaccination with either BNT162b2 or mRNA-1273 was given to the participants. The antigens of these receptors remain unknown. Data came from immunoSEQ multiplex PCR; TCRdb stores just in-frame clones and leaves some out. Counted here are about 66,000 clones, around 70% occurring once; the ten biggest clones make up around 2.2%. The source was CD4+ T cells from PBMCs cultured without peptide, collected after COVID-19 vaccination. These receptors all come from a human donor who received a COVID-19 vaccine.

The chain employs TRBV10-2 and TRBJ2-2; D not certain. There are 19 residues in the CDR3. Trimming left V 0 bases short and J 0 bases short, with 17 bases between. Germline CDR1 reads WSHSY; CDR2 reads SAAADI. In DNA form, the CDR3 reads TGCGCCAGCAGTGAGTCCAACAGCCGCACTTTTGCGAACACCGGGGAGCTGTTTTTT. It is translated as CASSESNSRTFANTGELFF.

As concerns this clone: Other nucleotide sequences from this sample produce the same CDR3. The chain couples TRBV18 to TRBJ1-5; D is uncertain. The CDR3 contains 12 residues. CDR1 and CDR2 (germline): KGHSH, LQKENI. The V and J ends lost 3 bases and 2 bases respectively, with 2 bases between them. CDR3 region: CASSPGNQPQHF. CDR3 DNA: TGTGCCAGCTCACCCGGCAATCAGCCCCAGCATTTT. Variable domain in full (rest from reference TRBV18 and TRBJ1-5): NAGVMQNPRHLVRRRGQEARLRCSPMKGHSHVYWYRQLPEEGLKFMVYLQKENIIDESGMPKERFSAEFPKEGPSILRIQQVVRGDSAAYFCASSPGNQPQHFGDGTRLSIL.

This clone came up many times. The genes are TRBV28 and TRBJ1-5; 8 nucleotides align to TRBD1. The V segment lost 6 bases and the J segment 4 bases; nucleotides outside the gene matches: 2. The CDR3 covers 13 residues. Germline lookup yields CDR1 MDHEN and CDR2 SYDVKM. As DNA, the CDR3 is TGTGCCAGCAGATGGACAGGGAATCAGCCCCAGCATTTT. Translation: CASRWTGNQPQHF.

The chain recombines TRBV7-3 with TRBJ1-1; maybe TRBD1 (5 bases). This CDR3 has 15 residues. The V gene's germline CDR1 is SGHTA and CDR2 FQGTGA. V was shortened by 4 bases and J by 1 base, with 13 bases between the two germline ends. This CDR3 is CASSSQETGNTEAFF. The CDR3 nucleotides are TGTGCCAGCAGCTCCCAGGAAACAGGGAACACTGAAGCTTTCTTT.

The V and J genes are TRBV11-2 and TRBJ1-1, with no clear D. Trimming stripped 0 bases from V and 5 bases from J, with 10 bases between. The CDR3 covers 14 residues. CDR1 and CDR2 from the germline V gene are SGHAT and FQNNGV. The CDR3 DNA follows: TGTGCCAGCAGCTTAGAACCGGGGAGGACTGAAGCTTTCTTT. This translates into CASSLEPGRTEAFF.

V gene TRBV6-1 combines with J gene TRBJ2-1, with TRBD2 matching over 12 bases. The CDR3 loop spans 16 amino acids. Looked up from germline, CDR1 is MNHNS and CDR2 is SASEGT. The trim removed 1 base at V and 9 bases at J, leaving 7 bases unmatched. The CDR3 DNA reads as TGTGCCAGCAGTGAAGTCGCTAGCGGGGGGGCGGGTGAGCAGTTCTTC. Translated: CASSEVASGGAGEQFF.

The CDR3 sequence is CASSLEGKAYQPQHF. CDR3 bases: TGTGCCAGCAGCCTTGAAGGGAAAGCGTATCAGCCCCAGCATTTT. This chain uses TRBV6-5 with TRBJ1-5; D gene unclear. The germline V gene has CDR1 MNHEY and CDR2 SVGAGI. The CDR3 spans 15 residues. Trimming shortened V by 6 bases and J by 5 bases, and 17 bases separated the two germline ends.